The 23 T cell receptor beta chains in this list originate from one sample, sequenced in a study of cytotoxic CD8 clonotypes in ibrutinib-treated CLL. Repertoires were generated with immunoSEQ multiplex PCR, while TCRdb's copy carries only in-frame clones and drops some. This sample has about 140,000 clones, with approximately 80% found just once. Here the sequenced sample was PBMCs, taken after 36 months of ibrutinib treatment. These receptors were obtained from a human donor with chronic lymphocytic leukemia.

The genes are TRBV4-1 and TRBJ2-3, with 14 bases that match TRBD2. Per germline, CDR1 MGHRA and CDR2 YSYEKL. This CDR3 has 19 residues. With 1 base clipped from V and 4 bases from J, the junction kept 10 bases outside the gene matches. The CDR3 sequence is CASSQGPTSGGAGADTQYF. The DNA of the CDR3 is TGCGCCAGCAGCCAAGGCCCGACTAGCGGGGGGGCCGGGGCAGATACGCAGTATTTT.

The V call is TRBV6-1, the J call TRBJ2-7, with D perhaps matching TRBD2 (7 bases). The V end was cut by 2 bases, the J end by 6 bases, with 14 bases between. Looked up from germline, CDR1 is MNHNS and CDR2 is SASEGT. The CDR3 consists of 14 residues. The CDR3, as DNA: TGTGCCAGCAGTGAACGGGGGGCAGCCACCGAGCAGTACTTC. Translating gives CASSERGAATEQYF.

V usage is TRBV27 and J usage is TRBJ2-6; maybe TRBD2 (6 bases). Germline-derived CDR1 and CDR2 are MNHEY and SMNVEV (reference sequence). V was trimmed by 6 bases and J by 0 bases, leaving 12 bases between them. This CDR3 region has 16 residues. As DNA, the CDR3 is TGTGCCAGCAGCCCGCGGGGAATCTCTGGGGCCAACGTCCTGACTTTC. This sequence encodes CASSPRGISGANVLTF. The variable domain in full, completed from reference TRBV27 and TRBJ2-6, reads EAQVTQNPRYLITVTGKKLTVTCSQNMNHEYMSWYRQDPGLGLRQIYYSMNVEVTDKGDVPEGYKVSRKEKRNFPLILESPSPNQTSLYFCASSPRGISGANVLTFGAGSRLTVL.

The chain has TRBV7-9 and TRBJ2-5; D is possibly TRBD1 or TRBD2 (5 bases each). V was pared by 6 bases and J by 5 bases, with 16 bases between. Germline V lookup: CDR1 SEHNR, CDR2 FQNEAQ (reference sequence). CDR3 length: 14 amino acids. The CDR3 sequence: CASSIGGTMETQYF. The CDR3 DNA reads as TGTGCCAGCAGTATTGGGGGAACGATGGAGACCCAGTACTTC.

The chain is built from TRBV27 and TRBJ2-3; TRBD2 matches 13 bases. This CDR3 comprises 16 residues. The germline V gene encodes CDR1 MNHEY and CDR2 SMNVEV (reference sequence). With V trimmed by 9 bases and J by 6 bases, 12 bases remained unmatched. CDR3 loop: CASRYSLAGGQDTQYF. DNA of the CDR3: TGTGCCAGTAGATACTCACTAGCGGGGGGGCAGGATACGCAGTATTTT.

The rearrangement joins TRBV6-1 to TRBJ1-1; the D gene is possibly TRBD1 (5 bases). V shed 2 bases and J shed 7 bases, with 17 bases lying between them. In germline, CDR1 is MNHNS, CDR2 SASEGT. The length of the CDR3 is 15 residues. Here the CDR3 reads CASSEINRGTDEAFF. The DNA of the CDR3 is TGTGCCAGCAGTGAAATTAATCGGGGGACGGATGAAGCTTTCTTT.

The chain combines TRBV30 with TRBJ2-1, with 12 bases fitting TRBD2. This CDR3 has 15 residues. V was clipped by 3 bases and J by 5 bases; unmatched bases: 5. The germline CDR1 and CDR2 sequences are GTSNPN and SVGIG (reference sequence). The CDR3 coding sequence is TGTGCCTGGAGCCTAGCGGGGGGGTCCCACAATGAGCAGTTCTTC. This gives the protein CAWSLAGGSHNEQFF.

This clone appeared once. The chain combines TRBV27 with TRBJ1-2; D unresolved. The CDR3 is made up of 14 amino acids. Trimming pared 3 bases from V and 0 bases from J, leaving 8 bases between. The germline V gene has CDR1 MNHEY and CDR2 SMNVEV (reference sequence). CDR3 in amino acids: CASSFRSSNYGYTF. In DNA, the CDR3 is TGTGCCAGCAGTTTCAGGAGTTCTAACTATGGCTACACCTTC.

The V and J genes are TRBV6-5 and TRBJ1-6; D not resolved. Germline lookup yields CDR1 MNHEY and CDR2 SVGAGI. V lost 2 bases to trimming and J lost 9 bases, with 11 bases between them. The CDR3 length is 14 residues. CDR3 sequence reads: CASSYRTPGSPLHF. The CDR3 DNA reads TGTGCCAGCAGTTACCGTACACCGGGTTCACCCCTCCACTTT.

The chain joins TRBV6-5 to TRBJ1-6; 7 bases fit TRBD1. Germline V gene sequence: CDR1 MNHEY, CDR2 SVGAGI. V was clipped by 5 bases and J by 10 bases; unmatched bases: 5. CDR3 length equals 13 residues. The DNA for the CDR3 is TGTGCCAGCAGTGGGGACAGAAGGTCACCCCTCCACTTT. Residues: CASSGDRRSPLHF.

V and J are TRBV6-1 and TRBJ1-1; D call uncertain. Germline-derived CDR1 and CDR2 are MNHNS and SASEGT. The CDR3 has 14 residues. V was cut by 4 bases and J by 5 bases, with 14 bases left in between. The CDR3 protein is CASSVATGRTEAFF. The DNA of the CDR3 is TGTGCCAGCAGTGTGGCGACCGGGCGGACTGAAGCTTTCTTT.

CDR3: CASGLVRTGTNYEQYF. The DNA for the CDR3 is TGTGCTAGTGGTTTGGTACGAACAGGGACGAACTACGAGCAGTACTTC. V gene TRBV12-5 combines with J gene TRBJ2-7; a possible D gene is TRBD1 (6 bases). This CDR3 has 16 amino acids. V lost 0 bases and J 3 bases, leaving 15 bases between the germline ends. Germline values: CDR1 LGHNT, CDR2 FRNRAP.

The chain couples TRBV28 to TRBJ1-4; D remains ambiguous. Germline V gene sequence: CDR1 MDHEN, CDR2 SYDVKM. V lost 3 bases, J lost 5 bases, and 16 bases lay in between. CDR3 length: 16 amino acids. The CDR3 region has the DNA TGTGCCAGCAGTTTCGATGTGACCGGGCAAAATGAAAAACTGTTTTTT. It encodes CASSFDVTGQNEKLFF.

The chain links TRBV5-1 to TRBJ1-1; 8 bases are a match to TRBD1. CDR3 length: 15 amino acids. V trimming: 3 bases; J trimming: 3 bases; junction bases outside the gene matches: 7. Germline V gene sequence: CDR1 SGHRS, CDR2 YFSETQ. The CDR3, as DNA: TGCGCCAGCAGCTCTCCAGGGGGCGCACACACTGAAGCTTTCTTT. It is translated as CASSSPGGAHTEAFF.

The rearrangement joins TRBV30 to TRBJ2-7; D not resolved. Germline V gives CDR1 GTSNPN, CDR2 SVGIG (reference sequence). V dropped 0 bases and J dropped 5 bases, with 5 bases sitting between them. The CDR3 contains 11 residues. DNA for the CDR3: TGTGCCTGGAGTGTTGGGGACGAGCAGTACTTC. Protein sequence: CAWSVGDEQYF.

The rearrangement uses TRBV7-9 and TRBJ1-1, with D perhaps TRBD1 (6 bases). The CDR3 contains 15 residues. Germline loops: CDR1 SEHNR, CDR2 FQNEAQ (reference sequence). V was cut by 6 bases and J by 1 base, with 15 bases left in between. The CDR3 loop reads CASSSLGGRNTEAFF. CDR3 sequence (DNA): TGTGCCAGCAGTTCTCTAGGGGGGAGGAACACTGAAGCTTTCTTT.

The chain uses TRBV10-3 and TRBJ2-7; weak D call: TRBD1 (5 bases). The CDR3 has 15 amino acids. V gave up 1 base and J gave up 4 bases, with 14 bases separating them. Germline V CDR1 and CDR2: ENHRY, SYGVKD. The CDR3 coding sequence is TGTGCCATCAGTGAGTGGGCAGGGCTCGGTTACGAGCAGTACTTC. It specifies CAISEWAGLGYEQYF.

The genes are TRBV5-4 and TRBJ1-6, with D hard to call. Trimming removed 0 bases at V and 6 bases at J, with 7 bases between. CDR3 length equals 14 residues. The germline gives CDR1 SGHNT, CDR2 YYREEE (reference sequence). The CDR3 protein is CASSLVAVNSPLHF. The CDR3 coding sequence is TGTGCCAGCAGCTTGGTAGCAGTTAATTCACCCCTCCACTTT.

The CDR3 loop is CASSKGANYGYTF. The CDR3 region has the DNA TGTGCCAGCAGTAAGGGGGCTAACTATGGCTACACCTTC. The rearrangement links TRBV27 to TRBJ1-2, with D perhaps matching TRBD1 (6 bases). The V and J ends lost 5 bases and 0 bases respectively, with 7 bases between them. This CDR3 has 13 amino acids. Germline V gives CDR1 MNHEY, CDR2 SMNVEV (reference sequence).

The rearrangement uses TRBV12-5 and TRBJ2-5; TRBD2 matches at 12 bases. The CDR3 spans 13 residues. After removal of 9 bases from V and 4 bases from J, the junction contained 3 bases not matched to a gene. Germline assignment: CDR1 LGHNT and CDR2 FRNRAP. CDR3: CASGLAGSETQYF. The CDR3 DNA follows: TGTGCTAGCGGACTAGCGGGGTCAGAGACCCAGTACTTC.

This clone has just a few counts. The CDR3 spells CASSTTQETQYF. The CDR3 nucleotides are TGTGCCAGCTCAACGACCCAAGAGACCCAGTACTTC. The rearrangement links TRBV18 to TRBJ2-5; no firm D call. With 5 bases removed from V and 1 base from J, the gap between germline ends came to 5 bases. Germline lookup yields CDR1 KGHSH and CDR2 LQKENI. The length of the CDR3 is 12 residues. Drawing the rest from reference TRBV18 and TRBJ2-5, the complete variable domain is NAGVMQNPRHLVRRRGQEARLRCSPMKGHSHVYWYRQLPEEGLKFMVYLQKENIIDESGMPKERFSAEFPKEGPSILRIQQVVRGDSAAYFCASSTTQETQYFGPGTRLLVL.

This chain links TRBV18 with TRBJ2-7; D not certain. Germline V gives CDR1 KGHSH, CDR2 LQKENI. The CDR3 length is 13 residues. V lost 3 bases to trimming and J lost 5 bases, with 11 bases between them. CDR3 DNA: TGTGCCAGCTCACCCCCCATGACCAACGAGCAGTACTTC. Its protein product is CASSPPMTNEQYF.

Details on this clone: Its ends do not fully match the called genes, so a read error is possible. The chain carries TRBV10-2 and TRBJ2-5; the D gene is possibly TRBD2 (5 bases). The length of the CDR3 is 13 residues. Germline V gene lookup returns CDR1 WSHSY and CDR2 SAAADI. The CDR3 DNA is TGCGCCAGCAGTGATTCGCCCTGGTCTAGCCGGGACTTC. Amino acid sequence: CASSDSPWSSRDF.